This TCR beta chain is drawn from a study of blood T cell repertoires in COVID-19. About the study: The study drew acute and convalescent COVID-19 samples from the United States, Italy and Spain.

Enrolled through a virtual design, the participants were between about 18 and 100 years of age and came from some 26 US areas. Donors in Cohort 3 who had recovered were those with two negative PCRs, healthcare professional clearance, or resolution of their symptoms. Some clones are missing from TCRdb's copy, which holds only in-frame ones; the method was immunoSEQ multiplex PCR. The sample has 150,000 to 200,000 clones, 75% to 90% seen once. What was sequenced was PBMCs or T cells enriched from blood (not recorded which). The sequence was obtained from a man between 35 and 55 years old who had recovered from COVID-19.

Here the CDR3 DNA reads TGTGCCAGCAGTCCTTGGCCAGGGGAGGATACGCAGTATTTT. Protein product: CASSPWPGEDTQYF. This chain connects TRBV2 to TRBJ2-3, with a weak D call TRBD1 (6 bases). Per the germline V gene, CDR1 is SNHLY and CDR2 is FYNNEI. Trimming removed 5 bases from V and 6 bases from J, with 15 bases in between. The CDR3 totals 14 residues.